The entry below describes one TCR beta chain. The data were obtained in a study of blood T cell repertoires in COVID-19. Study summary: Spain, Italy and the United States supplied samples that represented acute and convalescent COVID-19.

In the original workflow: Amplification from reference gene primers served as the basis for estimated nucleated cell counts. Using immunoSEQ multiplex PCR, the repertoire was profiled, and TCRdb retains in-frame clones only, with some absent. For V, J and clone size, that table is used; D and trimming come from the DNA. The table lists more than 250,000 clones, around 90% of them singletons. This clonotype was obtained from a human donor in a cohort sampled during active COVID-19. The specimen sequenced was peripheral blood.

The CDR3 DNA is TGTGCCAGTCAGGGACAGGGGACAACTAATGAAAAACTGTTTTTT. Translation: CASQGQGTTNEKLFF. The chain combines TRBV19 with TRBJ1-4, with 10 bases aligning to TRBD1. Per germline, CDR1 LNHDA and CDR2 SQIVND (reference sequence). The CDR3 consists of 15 residues. V was clipped by 8 bases and J by 0 bases; unmatched bases: 3.